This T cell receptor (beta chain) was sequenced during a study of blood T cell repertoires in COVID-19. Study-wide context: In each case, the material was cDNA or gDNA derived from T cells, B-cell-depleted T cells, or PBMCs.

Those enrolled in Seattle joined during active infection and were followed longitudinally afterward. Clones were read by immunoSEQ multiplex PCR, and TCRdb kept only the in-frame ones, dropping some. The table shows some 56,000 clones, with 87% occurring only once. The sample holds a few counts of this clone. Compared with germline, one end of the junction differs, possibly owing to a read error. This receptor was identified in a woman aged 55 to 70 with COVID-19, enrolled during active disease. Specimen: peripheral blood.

The DNA for the CDR3 is TGTGCCAGCAGCTTAGTGGGACAGGGGAACGCTGAAGCTTTCTTT. Amino acids: CASSLVGQGNAEAFF. The chain carries TRBV7-8 and TRBJ1-1, with 10 bases matching TRBD1. CDR1 and CDR2 from the germline V gene are SGHVS and FQNEAQ. The CDR3 extends over 15 amino acids.